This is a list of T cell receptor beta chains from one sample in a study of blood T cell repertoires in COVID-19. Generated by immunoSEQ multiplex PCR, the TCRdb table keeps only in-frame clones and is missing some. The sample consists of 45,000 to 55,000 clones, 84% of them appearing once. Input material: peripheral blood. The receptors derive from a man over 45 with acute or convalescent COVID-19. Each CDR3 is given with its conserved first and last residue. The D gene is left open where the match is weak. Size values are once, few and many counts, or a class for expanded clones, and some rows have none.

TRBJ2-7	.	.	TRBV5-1	TGCGCCAGCAGTTCCGGGACAACCTCCTACGAGCAGTACTTC	CASSSGTTSYEQYF
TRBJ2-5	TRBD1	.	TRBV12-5	TGTGCTAGTGGTTTGGACAGGGGGCTGGGGGAGACCCAGTACTTC	CASGLDRGLGETQYF
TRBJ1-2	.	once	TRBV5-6	TGTGCCAGCAGCTTCATGAGTGGAGCTAACTATGGCTACACCTTC	CASSFMSGANYGYTF
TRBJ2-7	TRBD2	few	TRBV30	TGTGCCTGGACGCCTAGCGGATCCTACGAGCAGTACTTC	CAWTPSGSYEQYF
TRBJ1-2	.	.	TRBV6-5	TGTGCCAGCAGGCGAGGAGCTTCCTATGGCTACACCTTC	CASRRGASYGYTF
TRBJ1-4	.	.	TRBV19	TGTGCCAGTAGGCCCAGGGACATCACTAATGAAAAACTGTTTTTT	CASRPRDITNEKLFF
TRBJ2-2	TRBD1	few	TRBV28	TGTGCCAGCAGGGCAGGGGGCTGGAACACCGGGGAGCTGTTTTTT	CASRAGGWNTGELFF
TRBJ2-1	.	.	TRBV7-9	TGTGCCAGCAGCGAGGTGAGCTCCTACAATGAGCAGTTCTTC	CASSEVSSYNEQFF
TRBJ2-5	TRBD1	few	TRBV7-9	TGTGCCAGCAGCGTATGGGACAGGGGGTTCGGAGAGACCCAGTACTTC	CASSVWDRGFGETQYF
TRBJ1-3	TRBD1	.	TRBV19	TGTGCCAGTAGTATAGCCCCGGGACAGCGAAACACCATATATTTT	CASSIAPGQRNTIYF
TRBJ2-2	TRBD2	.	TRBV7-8	TGTGCCAGCAGCGCTAGGACTAGCGGGGGCCTGAACACCGGGGAGCTGTTTTTT	CASSARTSGGLNTGELFF
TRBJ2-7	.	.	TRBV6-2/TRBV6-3	TGTGCCAGCAGTTACGGGCAGCGGCCCTACGAGCAGTACTTC	CASSYGQRPYEQYF
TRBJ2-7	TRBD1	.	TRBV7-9	TGTGCCAGCAGCTCGGGACAGGGGGCCTACGAGCAGTACTTC	CASSSGQGAYEQYF
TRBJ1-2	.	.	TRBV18	TGTGCCAGCTCACCCAGTGAGGGCTATGGCTACACCTTC	CASSPSEGYGYTF
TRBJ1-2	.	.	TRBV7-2	TGTGCCAGCAGCTTAAATTTACGACAGCTTCTTTACTATGGCTACACCTTC	CASSLNLRQLLYYGYTF
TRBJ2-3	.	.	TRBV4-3	TGCGCCAGCAGCCAGGCTAGAGGGAACACAGATACGCAGTATTTT	CASSQARGNTDTQYF
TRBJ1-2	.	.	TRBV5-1	TGCGCCAGCAGCCAGGAAAGAGGGAGCTATGGCTACACCTTC	CASSQERGSYGYTF
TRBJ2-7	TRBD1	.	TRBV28	TGTGCCAGCAATGATGACAGGGGCCTCTCCTACGAGCAGTACTTC	CASNDDRGLSYEQYF
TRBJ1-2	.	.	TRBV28	TGTGCCAGCAGTGTTCTGGGGGGGGGCTATGGCTACACCTTC	CASSVLGGGYGYTF
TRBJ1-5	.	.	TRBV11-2	TGTGCCAGCAGCTTAGCGACAGAAAATCAGCCCCAGCATTTT	CASSLATENQPQHF
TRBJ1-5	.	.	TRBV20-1	TGCAGTGCTAGTGGGTCGGCGACTCTGGAAAATAGCAATCAGCCCCAGCATTTT	CSASGSATLENSNQPQHF
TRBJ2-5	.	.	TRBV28	TGTGCCAGCAGGAGGAGGAATCAAGAGACCCAGTACTTC	CASRRRNQETQYF